The following is a T cell receptor beta chain sequence with its context. Its antigen is unknown. This sample stems from a study of circulating and synovial CD4+ cells in juvenile arthritis. This CDR3 contains 14 residues. Trimming pared 2 bases from V and 1 base from J, leaving 9 bases between. The V gene's germline CDR1 is LNHDA and CDR2 SQIVND (reference sequence). Study conclusions and caveats: Circulating pathogenic-like lymphocytes shared a substantially higher fraction of CDR3 sequences with synovium than bulk blood.

Here immunoSEQ multiplex PCR was the method, and the copy in TCRdb shows in-frame clones only, minus some. The repertoire holds approximately 4,000 clones, with 65% to 90% as singletons. The sample was CD4+ T cells from synovial fluid. V is TRBV19 and J is TRBJ2-7, with unresolved D. The TCR originated in a human donor with juvenile idiopathic arthritis. The CDR3 DNA is TGTGCCAGTAGTATAAGTCAGGTATCCTACGAGCAGTACTTC. Translated, it gives CASSISQVSYEQYF. The full variable domain, with the rest looked up from reference TRBV19 and TRBJ2-7, is DGGITQSPKYLFRKEGQNVTLSCEQNLNHDAMYWYRQDPGQGLRLIYYSQIVNDFQKGDIAEGYSVSREKKESFPLTVTSAQKNPTAFYLCASSISQVSYEQYFGPGTRLTVT.